Below, 18 T cell receptor beta chains from the same sample are listed, as sequenced in a study of blood T cell repertoires in COVID-19. Sequencing was performed with immunoSEQ multiplex PCR; in TCRdb, only in-frame clones are kept and a portion is missing. In the table there are about 530,000 clones, 70% to 90% of which are singletons. Material for sequencing was peripheral blood. Receptors originate from a woman aged 50 to 65 with COVID-19, enrolled during active disease.

V usage is TRBV7-2 and J usage is TRBJ1-4; TRBD1 aligns across 9 bases. The CDR3 spans 14 residues. Looked up from germline, CDR1 is SGHTA and CDR2 is FQGNSA. J lost 7 bases, V lost 3 bases, and 3 bases had no gene match. CDR3 sequence reads: CASSLTGGSEKLFF. The CDR3 coding sequence is TGTGCCAGCAGCTTGACAGGGGGGAGTGAAAAACTGTTTTTT.

This clone was seen just once. This rearrangement joins TRBV3-1 (or the pseudogene TRBV3-2) to TRBJ2-7, with D tentatively TRBD1 (5 bases). The germline gives CDR1 LGHDT, CDR2 YNNKEL (reference sequence). The V and J ends lost 4 bases and 3 bases respectively, with 19 bases between them. The CDR3 is made up of 16 amino acids. CDR3 amino acids: CASSPLGQYIIYEQYF. DNA of the CDR3: TGTGCCAGCAGCCCCTTGGGGCAGTACATAATCTACGAGCAGTACTTC.

This chain joins TRBV25-1 and TRBJ1-6, with TRBD1 matching 8 bases. The V gene end was trimmed by 7 bases and the J gene end by 9 bases; junction bases not matched to a gene: 5. This CDR3 has 13 amino acids. Germline-derived CDR1 and CDR2 are MGHDK and SYGVNS. The DNA of the CDR3 is TGTGCCAGCACCAGGGGGCTAGGTTCACCCCTCCACTTT. Residues: CASTRGLGSPLHF.

V is TRBV10-3 and J is TRBJ2-1; 11 bases are shared with TRBD2. V trimming: 6 bases; J trimming: 6 bases; junction bases outside the gene matches: 7. This CDR3 has 15 residues. Looked up from germline, CDR1 is ENHRY and CDR2 is SYGVKD. This CDR3 reads CAISDSGGAFNEQFF. The DNA for the CDR3 is TGTGCCATCAGCGATAGCGGGGGGGCTTTCAATGAGCAGTTCTTC.

The genes are TRBV5-1 and TRBJ1-1; 9 nucleotides line up with TRBD1. The length of the CDR3 is 12 residues. CDR1 SGHRS and CDR2 YFSETQ come from the germline V gene. The V gene end was trimmed by 3 bases and the J gene end by 11 bases; junction bases not matched to a gene: 5. The chain's CDR3 is CASSSAGTGAFF. DNA of the CDR3: TGCGCCAGCAGCTCCGCCGGGACAGGGGCTTTCTTT.

The chain is built from TRBV5-6 and TRBJ1-6; perhaps TRBD1 as D (6 bases). Trimming took 3 bases from V and 9 from J, leaving 16 bases between them. CDR1 SGHDT and CDR2 YYEEEE come from the germline V gene. The CDR3 has 15 amino acids. In DNA, the CDR3 is TGTGCCAGCAGCTCGGTTCAGGGGAATAGTTCACCCCTCCACTTT. Its translation is CASSSVQGNSSPLHF. Supplemented by reference TRBV5-6 and TRBJ1-6, the full variable domain reads DAGVTQSPTHLIKTRGQQVTLRCSPKSGHDTVSWYQQALGQGPQFIFQYYEEEERQRGNFPDRFSGHQFPNYSSELNVNALLLGDSALYLCASSSVQGNSSPLHFGNGTRLTVT.

The chain uses TRBV12-5 and TRBJ2-3; weak D call: TRBD2 (6 bases). There are 15 residues in the CDR3. With 5 bases removed from V and 2 bases from J, the gap between germline ends came to 14 bases. In germline, CDR1 is LGHNT, CDR2 FRNRAP. This CDR3 is CASGPLGGITDTQYF. CDR3 bases: TGTGCTAGTGGTCCCCTTGGGGGGATCACAGATACGCAGTATTTT.

V and J are TRBV5-6 and TRBJ2-7; D gene uncertain. Trimming cost V 4 bases and J 1 base, with 15 bases left between them. The germline CDR1 and CDR2 sequences are SGHDT and YYEEEE. This CDR3 is built from 15 residues. The CDR3 spells CASSPVARISYEQYF. CDR3 coding DNA: TGTGCCAGCAGCCCAGTAGCCCGCATTTCCTACGAGCAGTACTTC. Variable domain in full (rest from reference TRBV5-6 and TRBJ2-7): DAGVTQSPTHLIKTRGQQVTLRCSPKSGHDTVSWYQQALGQGPQFIFQYYEEEERQRGNFPDRFSGHQFPNYSSELNVNALLLGDSALYLCASSPVARISYEQYFGPGTRLTVT.

The chain recombines TRBV7-9 with TRBJ2-6, with 9 bases lining up with TRBD1. V was clipped by 4 bases and J by 0 bases; unmatched bases: 7. CDR3 length: 18 amino acids. The germline V gene has CDR1 SEHNR and CDR2 FQNEAQ (reference sequence). The CDR3 loop is CASSSRTGELSGANVLTF. The CDR3 coding sequence is TGTGCCAGCAGCTCTAGGACAGGGGAACTCTCTGGGGCCAACGTCCTGACTTTC.

This chain uses TRBV7-9 with TRBJ2-7; D possibly corresponds to TRBD1 (5 bases). Trimming took 3 bases from V and 3 from J, leaving 9 bases between them. Germline lookup yields CDR1 SEHNR and CDR2 FQNEAQ (reference sequence). This CDR3 is built from 13 residues. CDR3 bases: TGTGCCAGCAGCTTCAGGGTCCACTACGAGCAGTACTTC. This gives the protein CASSFRVHYEQYF.

The V call is TRBV6-6, the J call TRBJ1-5; maybe TRBD1 (6 bases). This CDR3 has 14 residues. Germline CDR1 MNHNY, CDR2 SVGAGI (reference sequence). Trimming removed 4 bases from V and 3 bases from J, with 10 bases in between. CDR3 DNA sequence: TGTGCCAGCAGTTCCGGACAGTACAATCAGCCCCAGCATTTT. Its translation is CASSSGQYNQPQHF.

The V and J genes are TRBV11-2 and TRBJ2-3; 8 bases match TRBD2. The trim removed 0 bases at V and 6 bases at J, leaving 5 bases unmatched. Germline V gives CDR1 SGHAT, CDR2 FQNNGV. The CDR3 totals 15 residues. The CDR3 protein is CASSLDGAGEDTQYF. The CDR3 DNA reads TGTGCCAGCAGCTTAGATGGAGCGGGGGAGGATACGCAGTATTTT.

As DNA, the CDR3 is TGTGCCAGCAGTCCGCGGGGGGCCAAAAACATTCAGTACTTC. It encodes CASSPRGAKNIQYF. V usage is TRBV27 and J usage is TRBJ2-4, with 7 bases identical to TRBD2. The CDR3 has 14 residues. Germline-derived CDR1 and CDR2 are MNHEY and SMNVEV (reference sequence). The ends lost 5 bases at V and 1 base at J; junction bases unmatched: 2.

The rearrangement links TRBV30 to TRBJ2-2; D is unclear. CDR3 length: 12 residues. Germline loops: CDR1 GTSNPN, CDR2 SVGIG (reference sequence). The ends were cut back, 7 bases at V and 5 bases at J, with 11 bases in the middle. The DNA of the CDR3 is TGTGCCTCCCCGTTCGGTACCGGGGAGCTGTTTTTT. This sequence encodes CASPFGTGELFF.

V usage is TRBV30 and J usage is TRBJ1-5, with D unresolved. The germline V gene has CDR1 GTSNPN and CDR2 SVGIG (reference sequence). CDR3 size: 14 residues. Trimming removed 1 base at V and 6 bases at J, with 13 bases between. This chain's CDR3 is CAWSGGSGIQPQHF. The CDR3 DNA reads as TGTGCCTGGAGTGGCGGATCGGGAATTCAGCCCCAGCATTTT.

The rearrangement joins TRBV6-1 to TRBJ2-7, with 8 bases fitting TRBD2. Germline V gene sequence: CDR1 MNHNS, CDR2 SASEGT. Trimming took 0 bases from V and 4 from J; bases not matched to a gene: 11. The CDR3 loop spans 17 amino acids. DNA of the CDR3: TGTGCCAGCAGTGAAGCCGGGACACGGGGGGGCCGGTACGAGCAGTACTTC. Protein product: CASSEAGTRGGRYEQYF.

The V gene is TRBV2, the J gene TRBJ1-2; no clear D gene. Germline values: CDR1 SNHLY, CDR2 FYNNEI. V was pared by 8 bases and J by 8 bases, with 15 bases between. The CDR3 loop spans 12 amino acids. The chain's CDR3 is CASGHRRKGYTF. CDR3 DNA sequence: TGTGCCAGCGGGCACCGGAGGAAGGGCTACACCTTC.

This clone turned up a few times. This rearrangement joins TRBV7-9 to TRBJ2-5; D is unclear. CDR3 length: 12 amino acids. V was cut by 2 bases and J by 5 bases, with 6 bases left in between. The V gene's germline CDR1 is SEHNR and CDR2 FQNEAQ (reference sequence). The CDR3 bases are TGTGCCAGCAGCTTACTAAGCGAGACCCAGTACTTC. Residues: CASSLLSETQYF.